This entry concerns a single TCR beta chain. Its antigen is currently unknown. Germline assignment: CDR1 SGHTA and CDR2 FQGTGA. The CDR3 spans 15 residues. Trimming took 7 bases from V and 0 from J, leaving 14 bases between them. The PCR had 60 Vbeta and 13 Jbeta primers. Generated by immunoSEQ multiplex PCR, the TCRdb table keeps only in-frame clones and is missing some. Of about 150,000 clones listed, around 80% are singletons. This sample is part of a study of cytomegalovirus exposure and HLA in healthy donors. General study results and limits: High specificity and sensitivity for cytomegalovirus status were reported for the classifier.

The chain employs TRBV7-3 and TRBJ2-3, with D perhaps TRBD2 (6 bases). The clonotype originates from a woman in her thirties or forties in good health and CMV-seropositive. Sequenced input: PBMCs. CDR3 protein: CASNLQGLSTDTQYF. CDR3 sequence (DNA): TGTGCCAGCAACCTCCAGGGACTCAGCACAGATACGCAGTATTTT.